This note documents a single T cell receptor beta chain sequence. Its specificity is not known. This sample was taken from a study of T cells in lung cancer brain metastases. V shed 8 bases and J shed 8 bases, with 12 bases lying between them. There are 11 residues in the CDR3. Germline CDR1 MDHEN, CDR2 SYDVKM. Patients with a history of multiple malignancies were excluded. Study-wide results and limits: Fragmented FFPE DNA may have left the infiltrating repertoire incompletely captured. Paired primaries held more unique productive clones than brain metastases (median approximately 4,500 versus 1,500).

Produced via immunoSEQ multiplex PCR; TCRdb's table is partial and in-frame only. The sample carries about 4,900 clones, roughly 84% recorded once. This sequence originates from a woman in her forties or fifties with non-small cell lung cancer. The V call is TRBV28, the J call TRBJ1-1; D is ambiguous. The sample was tumor tissue from the primary lung tumor. In DNA, the CDR3 is TGTGCCAGCTTCGATGCGTGGGAAGCTTTCTTT. Protein product: CASFDAWEAFF.